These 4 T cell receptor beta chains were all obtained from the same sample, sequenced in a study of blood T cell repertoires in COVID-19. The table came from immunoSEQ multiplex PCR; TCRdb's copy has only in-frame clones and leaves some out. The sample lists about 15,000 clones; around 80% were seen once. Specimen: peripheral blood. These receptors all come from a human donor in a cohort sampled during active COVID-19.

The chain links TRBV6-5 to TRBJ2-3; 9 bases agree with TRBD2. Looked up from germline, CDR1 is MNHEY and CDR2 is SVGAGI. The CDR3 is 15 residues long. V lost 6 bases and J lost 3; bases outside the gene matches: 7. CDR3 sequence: CASSGAGGPTDTQYF. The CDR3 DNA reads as TGTGCCAGCAGCGGAGCGGGGGGCCCAACAGATACGCAGTATTTT.

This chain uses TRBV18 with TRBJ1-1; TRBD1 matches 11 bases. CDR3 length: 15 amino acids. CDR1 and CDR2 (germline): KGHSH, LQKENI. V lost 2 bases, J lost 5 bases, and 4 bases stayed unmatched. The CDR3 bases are TGTGCCAGCTCACCATCCGGGACAGGGGGGACTGAAGCTTTCTTT. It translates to CASSPSGTGGTEAFF.

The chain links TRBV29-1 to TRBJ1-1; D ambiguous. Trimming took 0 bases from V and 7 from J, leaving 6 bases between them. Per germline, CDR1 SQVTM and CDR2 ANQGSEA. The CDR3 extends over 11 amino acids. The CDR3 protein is CSVEEAYEAFF. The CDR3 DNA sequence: TGCAGCGTTGAAGAGGCATATGAAGCTTTCTTT.

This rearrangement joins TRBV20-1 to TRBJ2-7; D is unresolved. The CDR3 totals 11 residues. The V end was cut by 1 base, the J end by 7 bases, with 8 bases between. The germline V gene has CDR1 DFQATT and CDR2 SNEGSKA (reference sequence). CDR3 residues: CSARGPREQYF. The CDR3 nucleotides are TGCAGTGCTAGAGGCCCTCGGGAGCAGTACTTC.